Sequencing of this T cell receptor (beta chain) was carried out in a study of T cell repertoires in cytomegalovirus infection (dated by TCRdb to the late 2010s). For the wider study: Recently identified HLA-C-restricted CMV epitopes, whose presentation resists viral immunomodulation, were targeted by peptide stimulations together with well-studied HLA-B-restricted epitopes. Because public TCR beta signatures pointed to carriage of CMV infection together with the matching HLA type, the HLA type of each donor mattered for the analysis. Results the study describes overall, beyond this receptor: The ex vivo response was dominated by HLA-C-restricted CMV-specific TCR beta clonotypes, which also provided the single most frequent clonotype in two of eight donors. In both this cohort and an independent roughly 350-donor cohort, the cumulative frequency of public TCR beta family members distinguished carriers of CMV infection plus the relevant HLA type.

Relative to germline, V is missing 5 bases and J is missing 7 bases, with 6 bases of the junction outside any gene match. The CDR3 measures 15 amino acids from cysteine to phenylalanine. Only CDR3 DNA remains: 45 bases, in frame from the first base. The germline V gene (reference sequence) sets CDR1 to SEHNR and CDR2 to FQNEAQ. This clonotype was recorded a few times. This clone's antigen is unknown. Base qualities are not at hand, and no much larger clone is one base apart. Explained via the paper, the treatment or condition label denotes: in vitro stimulation with specific CMV peptide epitopes to enrich CMV-specific T cells. The data were produced on an Illumina HiSeq 1500. TCRdb reran the public reads through fastp at Q25 and MiXCR, keeping productive beta chains. One record per CDR3 amino acid sequence lists the most common genes and DNA. This sample lists about 69,000 distinct CDR3 sequences; 28% were detected once. 59% of the sample comes from the top ten.

This sequence was found in a human donor in good health (CMV status not recorded). Some clones in this sample may be carry-over from other donors' samples. Sequenced here: CD8+ T cells from cultured PBMCs, sampled from culture after CMV antigen stimulation. The chain employs TRBV7-9 and TRBJ1-5, and TRBD1 aligns with 12 junction nucleotides. The CDR3 corresponds to CASSPGQGALQPQHF. The bases are TGTGCCAGCAGCCCGGGACAGGGGGCATTACAGCCCCAGCATTTT.